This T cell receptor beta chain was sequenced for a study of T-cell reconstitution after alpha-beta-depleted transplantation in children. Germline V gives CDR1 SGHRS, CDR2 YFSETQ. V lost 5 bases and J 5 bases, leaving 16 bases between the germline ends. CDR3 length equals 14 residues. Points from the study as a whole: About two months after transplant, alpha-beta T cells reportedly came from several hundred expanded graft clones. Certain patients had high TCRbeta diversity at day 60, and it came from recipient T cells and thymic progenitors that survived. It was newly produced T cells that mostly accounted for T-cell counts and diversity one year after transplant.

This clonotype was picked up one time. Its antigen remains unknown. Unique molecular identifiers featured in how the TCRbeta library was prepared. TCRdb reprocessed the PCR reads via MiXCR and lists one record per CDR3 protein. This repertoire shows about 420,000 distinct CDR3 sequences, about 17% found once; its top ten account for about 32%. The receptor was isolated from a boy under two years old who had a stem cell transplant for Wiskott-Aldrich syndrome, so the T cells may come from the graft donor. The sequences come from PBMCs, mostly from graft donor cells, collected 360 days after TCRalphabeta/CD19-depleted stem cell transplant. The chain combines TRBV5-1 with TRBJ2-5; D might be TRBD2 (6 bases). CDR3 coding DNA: TGCGCCAGCAGGGTAGGCGCGGGGCAGGAGACCCAGTACTTC. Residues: CASRVGAGQETQYF.